The next 23 T cell receptor beta chains were all read from a single sample in a study of regulatory T cells in long-lasting Graves disease (dated by TCRdb to the early 2020s). The time point label for this specimen denotes: newly diagnosed GD, antithyroid drugs for less than 3 months. RNA was extracted from PBMCs in TRIzol for both TCR sequencing and RNA sequencing. To prepare the library, multiplex PCR was applied. The listed sequencing device is Illumina HiSeq 4000. CDR3 regions were amplified by Arm-PCR with iRepertoire HTBI primers to construct TCR beta libraries. TCRdb took the public reads, trimmed them with fastp at Q25, ran MiXCR for clone calling and kept in-frame beta chains. Rows are unified per CDR3 protein, each entry keeping the most common DNA and genes. Present in this sample are approximately 560,000 distinct CDR3 sequences, around 15% of which were seen just once. 12% of the sample goes to the ten largest clones.

The same sample was also studied in work on T cells in Graves' hyperthyroidism and ophthalmopathy.

The sample consisted of peripheral blood mononuclear cells (PBMCs), taken at new diagnosis, from a patient treated with antithyroid drugs. The receptors were gathered from a man younger than 35 with Graves disease. Donor details come from another sample of the same person, matched by shared clones.

This clonotype was observed at least ten times. The rearrangement joins TRBV28 to TRBJ2-6; TRBD1 or TRBD2 may be the D gene (6 bases each). Per the germline V gene, CDR1 is MDHEN and CDR2 is SYDVKM. Trimming left V 3 bases short and J 4 bases short, with 16 bases between. This CDR3 region has 17 residues. The DNA of the CDR3 is TGTGCCAGCAGTTTGTTATTCGGGGGCTCCGGGGCCAACGTCCTGACTTTC. This encodes CASSLLFGGSGANVLTF.

This chain connects TRBV6-2 or TRBV6-3 to TRBJ1-1, with no clear D. Germline V gene data show CDR1 as MNHEY and CDR2 as SVGEGT. The CDR3 is made up of 13 amino acids. V shed 5 bases and J shed 3 bases, with 10 bases lying between them. In DNA form, the CDR3 reads TGTGCCAGCAGTGAGTGGGGTTACACTGAAGCTTTCTTT. Translation gives CASSEWGYTEAFF.

This clonotype appeared a single time. The V gene is TRBV11-2, the J gene TRBJ2-1, with D perhaps given as TRBD1 or TRBD2 (5 bases each). This CDR3 spans 14 amino acids. The germline V and J ends were trimmed by 9 bases and 6 bases, with 18 bases remaining between them. CDR1 and CDR2 from the germline V gene are SGHAT and FQNNGV. CDR3 in DNA: TGTGCCAGTAAGCGCGGGTTAGGGGCCAATGAGCAGTTCTTC. Residues: CASKRGLGANEQFF. The full variable domain, in which reference TRBV11-2 and TRBJ2-1 provide the parts outside the CDR3, is EAGVAQSPRYKIIEKRQSVAFWCNPISGHATLYWYQQILGQGPKLLIQFQNNGVVDDSQLPKDRFSAERLKGVDSTLKIQPAKLEDSAVYLCASKRGLGANEQFFGPGTRLTVL.

Worth noting for this clonotype: This may be a read error, as it is one base from a much larger clone. V gene TRBV10-3 combines with J gene TRBJ1-1, with D uncertain. CDR3 length: 15 amino acids. Trimming took off 0 bases at V and 0 bases at J, with 8 bases between the two ends. Germline V lookup: CDR1 ENHRY, CDR2 SYGVKD. Here the CDR3 DNA reads TGTGCCATCAGTGAGTCCATGGTCCTGAACACTGAAGCTTTCTTT. It encodes CAISESMVLNTEAFF.

This chain joins TRBV5-1 and TRBJ1-4; 9 nucleotides match TRBD1. The CDR3 is 16 residues long. V lost 1 base and J lost 7; bases outside the gene matches: 8. Germline CDR1 is SGHRS and CDR2 is YFSETQ. In DNA form, the CDR3 reads TGCGCCAGCAGCTTGTCGACGGGACAGGGTACTGAAAAACTGTTTTTT. The encoded protein is CASSLSTGQGTEKLFF.

This clonotype was seen ten or more times. This sequence joins TRBV28 and TRBJ2-7; tentative D call: TRBD1 (6 bases). The CDR3 has 17 amino acids. The germline V and J ends were trimmed by 2 bases and 4 bases, with 21 bases remaining between them. Germline CDR1 and CDR2: MDHEN and SYDVKM. CDR3 amino acids: CASSLLPGADLLYEQYF. The CDR3 region has the DNA TGTGCCAGCAGTTTACTTCCAGGGGCTGACCTTCTGTACGAGCAGTACTTC.

The rearrangement uses TRBV29-1 and TRBJ1-2; 9 positions agree with TRBD1. Germline V gene lookup returns CDR1 SQVTM and CDR2 ANQGSEA. CDR3 size: 13 residues. V shed 7 bases and J 4 bases; nucleotides not matched to a gene: 7. The CDR3 bases are TGCAGCGCTTACAGGGGGCGGGCCTATGGCTACACCTTC. Its translation: CSAYRGRAYGYTF.

This clonotype was seen many times. V is TRBV5-1 and J is TRBJ2-7; D may be TRBD1 (5 bases). The CDR3 is made up of 14 amino acids. The germline CDR1 and CDR2 sequences are SGHRS and YFSETQ. V was pared by 0 bases and J by 4 bases, with 11 bases between. The CDR3 coding sequence is TGCGCCAGCAGCTTGGAGTCAGGGTGGTACGAGCAGTACTTC. This gives the protein CASSLESGWYEQYF.

About this clonotype itself: Just one base apart from a much larger clone, this may be a read error. The chain combines TRBV3-1 with TRBJ2-1, with 14 positions matching TRBD2. Germline V gene sequence: CDR1 LGHDT, CDR2 YNNKEL (reference sequence). J lost 13 bases, V lost 5 bases, and 10 bases had no gene match. The CDR3 runs 15 residues. The DNA for the CDR3 is TGTGCCAGCAGCTTCGGGACTAGCGGGAGTGAGACCCAGTTCTTC. Translation: CASSFGTSGSETQFF.

The chain joins TRBV15 to TRBJ2-7; 7 nucleotides line up with TRBD1. The CDR3 has 14 amino acids. The V and J ends lost 0 bases and 7 bases, in that order; junction bases with no gene match: 6. Germline values: CDR1 LNHNV, CDR2 YYDKDF (reference sequence). The CDR3 protein is CATSRDRGGHEQYF. The DNA for the CDR3 is TGTGCCACCAGCAGAGATCGAGGGGGCCATGAGCAGTACTTC.

In this sample, this clonotype turned up a few times. The CDR3 DNA is TGCAGTGCTTTACCGGGACAGGGAGGAACCGGCTACACCTTC. Translating gives CSALPGQGGTGYTF. The genes are TRBV20-1 and TRBJ1-2, with 9 bases aligning to TRBD1. Trimming removed 5 bases from V and 8 bases from J; junction bases left unmatched: 12. The CDR3 sequence is 14 residues long. Germline-derived CDR1 and CDR2 are DFQATT and SNEGSKA (reference sequence).

In its sample, this clonotype was seen many times. The rearrangement links TRBV13 to TRBJ1-1, with unresolved D. CDR1 is PRHDT, CDR2 FYEKMQ, per germline (reference sequence). There are 12 residues in the CDR3. The V gene lost 1 base and the J gene lost 2 bases, with 2 bases spanning the gap. The CDR3: CASSLDNTEAFF. As DNA, the CDR3 is TGTGCCAGCAGCTTAGATAACACTGAAGCTTTCTTT.

In its sample, this clonotype was seen many times. The chain recombines TRBV28 with TRBJ1-5, with TRBD1 matching 7 bases. Germline trimming cut 5 bases from V and 4 bases from J; bases unmatched to any gene: 11. In germline, CDR1 is MDHEN, CDR2 SYDVKM. The length of the CDR3 is 16 residues. CDR3 sequence reads: CASSTDRAPSNQPQHF. In nucleotides, the CDR3 is TGTGCCAGCAGTACCGACAGGGCCCCATCAAATCAGCCCCAGCATTTT.

This clonotype was observed a single time. The rearrangement uses TRBV4-1 and TRBJ2-3; D uncertain. Looked up from germline, CDR1 is MGHRA and CDR2 is YSYEKL. The V and J ends lost 5 bases and 7 bases respectively, with 7 bases between them. The CDR3 consists of 11 residues. The CDR3 sequence is CASSSRNTQYF. The CDR3 nucleotides are TGCGCCAGCAGCTCCAGAAATACGCAGTATTTT.

This clonotype occurred many times. The CDR3: CASTPGPNPYEQYF. CDR3 nucleotide sequence: TGTGCCAGCACTCCCGGGCCAAACCCCTACGAGCAGTACTTC. The chain has TRBV3-1 and TRBJ2-7; D remains ambiguous. The CDR3 runs 14 residues. Germline CDR1 reads LGHDT; CDR2 reads YNNKEL (reference sequence). V was shortened by 7 bases and J by 2 bases, with 15 bases between the two germline ends.

The chain carries TRBV12-3 or TRBV12-4 and TRBJ1-3; possible D gene TRBD1, 5 bases. CDR3 length: 17 residues. The V end was cut by 6 bases, the J end by 0 bases, with 18 bases between. The DNA for the CDR3 is TGTGCCAGCAGCCCTAACAGATGGGGGACCTCTGGAAACACCATATATTTT. This encodes CASSPNRWGTSGNTIYF.

The CDR3 nucleotides are TGTGCCTGGAACTTTCGAGCGGGAATTGGCGGGGAGCTGTTTTTT. This translates into CAWNFRAGIGGELFF. This sequence joins TRBV30 and TRBJ2-2; TRBD2 aligns across 7 bases. Germline V gives CDR1 GTSNPN, CDR2 SVGIG (reference sequence). Unmatched junction bases numbered 12, after V lost 4 bases and J lost 7 bases. This CDR3 region has 15 residues.

This chain links TRBV7-6 with TRBJ2-1; the D is unclear. CDR3 length: 12 residues. Germline V CDR1 and CDR2: SGHVS, FNYEAQ. V gave up 5 bases and J gave up 5 bases, with 7 bases separating them. The CDR3 coding sequence is TGTGCCAGCAGCCCGTACGACAATGAGCAGTTCTTC. The encoded protein is CASSPYDNEQFF.

This clonotype was recorded many times. The CDR3 loop reads CASSEQPLTGLETQYF. CDR3 DNA sequence: TGCGCCAGCAGCGAGCAGCCTCTGACAGGGCTAGAGACCCAGTACTTC. The chain couples TRBV5-1 to TRBJ2-5; 7 bases are shared with TRBD1. Trimming took 4 bases from V and 4 from J; bases not matched to a gene: 13. Per germline, CDR1 SGHRS and CDR2 YFSETQ. CDR3 length equals 16 residues.

The V gene is TRBV30, the J gene TRBJ2-5, with D unresolved. Trimming shortened V by 4 bases and J by 0 bases, and 6 bases separated the two germline ends. Germline V lookup: CDR1 GTSNPN, CDR2 SVGIG (reference sequence). The CDR3 has 12 amino acids. CDR3 sequence (DNA): TGTGCCTGGAAGGCGTACCAAGAGACCCAGTACTTC. As protein: CAWKAYQETQYF.

This clonotype was found a few times. The chain combines TRBV20-1 with TRBJ2-2, with TRBD2 identical over 11 bases. J was trimmed by 0 bases and V by 0 bases; bases with no gene match: 9. Looked up from germline, CDR1 is DFQATT and CDR2 is SNEGSKA (reference sequence). CDR3 length equals 19 residues. The CDR3 protein is CSARDPGLAVSANTGELFF. The CDR3 DNA reads TGCAGTGCTAGAGATCCGGGACTAGCGGTGTCCGCGAACACCGGGGAGCTGTTTTTT.

This clonotype has at least ten counts. This chain links TRBV28 with TRBJ2-7; maybe TRBD2 (7 bases). Germline V lookup: CDR1 MDHEN, CDR2 SYDVKM. Trimming shortened V by 8 bases and J by 6 bases, and 17 bases separated the two germline ends. The length of the CDR3 is 13 residues. CDR3 sequence (DNA): TGTGCCAGCGGGAGGGGGGGTCTGATCGAGCAGTACTTC. It yields the protein CASGRGGLIEQYF.

The genes are TRBV5-6 and TRBJ2-1, with 10 bases aligning to TRBD1. CDR1 and CDR2 (germline): SGHDT, YYEEEE. J lost 6 bases, V lost 4 bases, and 13 bases had no gene match. This CDR3 is 17 amino acids long. The CDR3 loop is CASSPNGPGQGFNEQFF. The DNA of the CDR3 is TGTGCCAGCAGCCCTAACGGGCCGGGACAGGGGTTCAATGAGCAGTTCTTC. Filled out from reference TRBV5-6 and TRBJ2-1, the complete variable domain reads DAGVTQSPTHLIKTRGQQVTLRCSPKSGHDTVSWYQQALGQGPQFIFQYYEEEERQRGNFPDRFSGHQFPNYSSELNVNALLLGDSALYLCASSPNGPGQGFNEQFFGPGTRLTVL.